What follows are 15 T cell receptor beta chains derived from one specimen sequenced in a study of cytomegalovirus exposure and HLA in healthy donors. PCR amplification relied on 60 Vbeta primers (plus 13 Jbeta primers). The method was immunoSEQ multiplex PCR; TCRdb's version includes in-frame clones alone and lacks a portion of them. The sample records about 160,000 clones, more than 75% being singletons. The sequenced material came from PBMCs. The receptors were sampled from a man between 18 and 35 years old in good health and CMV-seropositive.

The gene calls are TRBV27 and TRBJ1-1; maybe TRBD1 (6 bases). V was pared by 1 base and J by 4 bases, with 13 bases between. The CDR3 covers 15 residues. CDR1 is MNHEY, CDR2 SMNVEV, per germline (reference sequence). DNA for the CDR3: TGTGCCAGCAGTTTATATGGGGGGGCGAGCACTGAAGCTTTCTTT. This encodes CASSLYGGASTEAFF.

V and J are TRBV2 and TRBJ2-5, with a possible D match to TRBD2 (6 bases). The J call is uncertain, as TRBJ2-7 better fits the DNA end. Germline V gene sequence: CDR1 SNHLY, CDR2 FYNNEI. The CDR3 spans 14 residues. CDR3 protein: CASRESGLPYEQYF. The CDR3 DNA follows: TGTGCCAGCAGGGAAAGCGGGCTCCCCTACGAGCAGTACTTC.

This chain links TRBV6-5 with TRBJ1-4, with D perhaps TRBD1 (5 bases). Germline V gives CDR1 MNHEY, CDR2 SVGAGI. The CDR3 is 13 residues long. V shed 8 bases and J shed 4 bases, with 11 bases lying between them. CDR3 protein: CASRRDFNEKLFF. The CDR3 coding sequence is TGTGCCAGCCGGCGGGACTTTAATGAAAAACTGTTTTTT.

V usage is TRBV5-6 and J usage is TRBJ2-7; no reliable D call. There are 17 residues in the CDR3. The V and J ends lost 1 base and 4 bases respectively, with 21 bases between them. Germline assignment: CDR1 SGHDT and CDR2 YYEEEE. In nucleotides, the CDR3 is TGTGCCAGCAGCTTGTACGACCGGAGCCAGCGTCCTTACGAGCAGTACTTC. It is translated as CASSLYDRSQRPYEQYF. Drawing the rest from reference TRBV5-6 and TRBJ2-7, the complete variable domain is DAGVTQSPTHLIKTRGQQVTLRCSPKSGHDTVSWYQQALGQGPQFIFQYYEEEERQRGNFPDRFSGHQFPNYSSELNVNALLLGDSALYLCASSLYDRSQRPYEQYFGPGTRLTVT.

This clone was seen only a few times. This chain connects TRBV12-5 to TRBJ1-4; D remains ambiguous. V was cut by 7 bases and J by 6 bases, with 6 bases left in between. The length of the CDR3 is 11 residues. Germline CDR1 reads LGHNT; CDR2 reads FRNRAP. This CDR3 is CASASDEKLFF. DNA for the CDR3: TGTGCTAGTGCCTCGGATGAAAAACTGTTTTTT.

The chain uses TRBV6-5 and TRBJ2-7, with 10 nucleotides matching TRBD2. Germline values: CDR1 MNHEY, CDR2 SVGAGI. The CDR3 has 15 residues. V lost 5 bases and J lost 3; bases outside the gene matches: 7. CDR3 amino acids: CASSPLAGAIYEQYF. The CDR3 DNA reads TGTGCCAGCAGTCCTCTAGCGGGAGCGATCTACGAGCAGTACTTC.

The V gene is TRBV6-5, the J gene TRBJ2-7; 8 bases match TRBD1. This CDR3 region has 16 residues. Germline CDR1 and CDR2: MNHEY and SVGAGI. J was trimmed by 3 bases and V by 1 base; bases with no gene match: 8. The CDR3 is CASSYFFRTGSYEQYF. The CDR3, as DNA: TGTGCCAGCAGTTACTTTTTCCGGACAGGGAGCTACGAGCAGTACTTC.

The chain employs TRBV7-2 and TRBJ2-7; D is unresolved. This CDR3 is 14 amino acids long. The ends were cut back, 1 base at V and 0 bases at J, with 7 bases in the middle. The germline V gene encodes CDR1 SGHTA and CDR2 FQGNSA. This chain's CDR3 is CASSLVGSSYEQYF. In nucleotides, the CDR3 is TGTGCCAGCAGCTTAGTTGGCAGCTCCTACGAGCAGTACTTC. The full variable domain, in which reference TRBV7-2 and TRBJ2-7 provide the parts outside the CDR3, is GAGVSQSPSNKVTEKGKDVELRCDPISGHTALYWYRQSLGQGLEFLIYFQGNSAPDKSGLPSDRFSAERTGGSVSTLTIQRTQQEDSAVYLCASSLVGSSYEQYFGPGTRLTVT.

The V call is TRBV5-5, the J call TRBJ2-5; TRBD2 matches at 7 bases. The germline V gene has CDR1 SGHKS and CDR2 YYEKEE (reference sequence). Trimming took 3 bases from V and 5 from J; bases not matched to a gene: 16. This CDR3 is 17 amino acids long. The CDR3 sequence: CASSYRVGAGPGETQYF. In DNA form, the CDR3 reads TGTGCCAGCAGCTACCGAGTGGGAGCGGGGCCAGGGGAGACCCAGTACTTC.

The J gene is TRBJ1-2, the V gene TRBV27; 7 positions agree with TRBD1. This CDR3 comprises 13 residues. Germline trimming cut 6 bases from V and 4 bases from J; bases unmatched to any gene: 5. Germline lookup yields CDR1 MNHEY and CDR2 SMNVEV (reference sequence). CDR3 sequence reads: CASRKQGTYGYTF. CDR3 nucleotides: TGTGCCAGCAGGAAACAGGGGACCTATGGCTACACCTTC.

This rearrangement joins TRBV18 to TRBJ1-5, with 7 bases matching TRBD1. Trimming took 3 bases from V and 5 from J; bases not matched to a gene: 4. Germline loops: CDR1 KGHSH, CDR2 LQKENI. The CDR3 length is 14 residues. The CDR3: CASSPSGTDQPQHF. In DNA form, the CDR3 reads TGTGCCAGCTCACCGTCAGGGACAGATCAGCCCCAGCATTTT. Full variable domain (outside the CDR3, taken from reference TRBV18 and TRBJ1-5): NAGVMQNPRHLVRRRGQEARLRCSPMKGHSHVYWYRQLPEEGLKFMVYLQKENIIDESGMPKERFSAEFPKEGPSILRIQQVVRGDSAAYFCASSPSGTDQPQHFGDGTRLSIL.

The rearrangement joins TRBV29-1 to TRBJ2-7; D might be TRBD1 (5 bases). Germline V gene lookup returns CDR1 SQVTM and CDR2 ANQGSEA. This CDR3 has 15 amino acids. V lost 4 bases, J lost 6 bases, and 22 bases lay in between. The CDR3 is CSVVLNAAGMVEQYF. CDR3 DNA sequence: TGCAGCGTTGTTCTAAATGCGGCAGGGATGGTCGAGCAGTACTTC.

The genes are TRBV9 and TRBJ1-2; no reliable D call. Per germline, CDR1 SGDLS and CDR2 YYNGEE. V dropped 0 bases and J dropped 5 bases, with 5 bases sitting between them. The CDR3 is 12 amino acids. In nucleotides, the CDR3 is TGTGCCAGCAGCGTAGGTCCGTATGGCTACACCTTC. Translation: CASSVGPYGYTF.

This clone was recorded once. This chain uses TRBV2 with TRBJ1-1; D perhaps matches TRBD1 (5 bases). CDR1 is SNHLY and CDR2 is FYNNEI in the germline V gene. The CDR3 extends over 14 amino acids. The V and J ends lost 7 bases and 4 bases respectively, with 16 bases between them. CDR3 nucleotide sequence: TGTGCCAGCACTCAGACGAGGCAGGGCACTGAAGCTTTCTTT. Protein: CASTQTRQGTEAFF. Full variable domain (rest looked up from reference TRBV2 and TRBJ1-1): EPEVTQTPSHQVTQMGQEVILRCVPISNHLYFYWYRQILGQKVEFLVSFYNNEISEKSEIFDDQFSVERPDGSNFTLKIRSTKLEDSAMYFCASTQTRQGTEAFFGQGTRLTVV.

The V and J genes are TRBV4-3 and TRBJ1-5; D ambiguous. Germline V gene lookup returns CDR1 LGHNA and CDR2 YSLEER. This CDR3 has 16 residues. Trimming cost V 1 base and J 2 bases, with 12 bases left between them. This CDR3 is CASSQAWNLGNQPQHF. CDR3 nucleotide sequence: TGCGCCAGCAGCCAAGCATGGAATCTAGGCAATCAGCCCCAGCATTTT.